This TCR beta chain was sequenced in a study of blood T cell repertoires in COVID-19. Study context: Sites in the United States, Italy and Spain provided acute and convalescent COVID-19 samples. The cDNA or gDNA used as material had been derived from T cells, B-cell-depleted T cells, or PBMCs.

Authors' methods: Quantification of nucleated cells was approximated via reference gene primer amplification. Clones were read by immunoSEQ multiplex PCR, and TCRdb kept only the in-frame ones, dropping some. For V, J and clone size, that table is used; D and trimming come from the DNA. The sample lists 150,000 to 200,000 clones, 70% to 90% occurring once. CDR1 is SQVTM and CDR2 is ANQGSEA in the germline V gene. CDR3 length: 16 amino acids. V shed 0 bases and J shed 0 bases, with 13 bases lying between them. The chain combines TRBV29-1 with TRBJ2-3; D may be TRBD1 (5 bases). The sequenced sample was peripheral blood. The TCR sequence derives from a man aged 18 to 35 who had recovered from COVID-19. This chain's CDR3 is CSVEDLNRHSTDTQYF. In DNA, the CDR3 is TGCAGCGTTGAAGATCTTAACAGGCATAGCACAGATACGCAGTATTTT.